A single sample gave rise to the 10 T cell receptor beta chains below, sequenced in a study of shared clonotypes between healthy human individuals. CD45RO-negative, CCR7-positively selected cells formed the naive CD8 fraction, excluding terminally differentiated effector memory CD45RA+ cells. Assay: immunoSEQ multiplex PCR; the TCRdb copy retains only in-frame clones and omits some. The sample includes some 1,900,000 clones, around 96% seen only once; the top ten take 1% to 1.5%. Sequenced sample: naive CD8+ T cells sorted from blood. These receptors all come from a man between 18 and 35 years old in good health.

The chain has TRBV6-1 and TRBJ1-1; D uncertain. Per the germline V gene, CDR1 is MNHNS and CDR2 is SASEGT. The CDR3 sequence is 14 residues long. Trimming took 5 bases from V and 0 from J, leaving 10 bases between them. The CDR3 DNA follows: TGTGCCAGCAGTCCCCTACTGGTGAACACTGAAGCTTTCTTT. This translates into CASSPLLVNTEAFF.

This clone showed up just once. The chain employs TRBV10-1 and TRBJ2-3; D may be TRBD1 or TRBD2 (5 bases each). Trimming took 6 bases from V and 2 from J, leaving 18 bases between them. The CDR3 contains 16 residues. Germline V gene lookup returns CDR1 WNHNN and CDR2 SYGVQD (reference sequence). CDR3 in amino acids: CASSPIEGRATDTQYF. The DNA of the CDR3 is TGCGCCAGCAGCCCAATAGAGGGGAGAGCCACAGATACGCAGTATTTT.

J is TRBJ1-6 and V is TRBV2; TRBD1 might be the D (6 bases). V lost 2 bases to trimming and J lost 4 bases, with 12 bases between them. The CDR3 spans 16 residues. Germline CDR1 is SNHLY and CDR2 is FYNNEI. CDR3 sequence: CASSERGGVYNSPLHF. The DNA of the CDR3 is TGTGCCAGCAGTGAAAGAGGGGGGGTATATAATTCACCCCTCCACTTT.

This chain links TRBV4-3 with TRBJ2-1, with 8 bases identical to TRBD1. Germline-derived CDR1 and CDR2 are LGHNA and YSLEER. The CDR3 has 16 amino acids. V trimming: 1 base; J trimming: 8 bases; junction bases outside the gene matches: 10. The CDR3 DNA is TGCGCCAGCAGCCAAGGGGCAGGGGGCGTGAGGGATGAGCAGTTCTTC. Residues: CASSQGAGGVRDEQFF.

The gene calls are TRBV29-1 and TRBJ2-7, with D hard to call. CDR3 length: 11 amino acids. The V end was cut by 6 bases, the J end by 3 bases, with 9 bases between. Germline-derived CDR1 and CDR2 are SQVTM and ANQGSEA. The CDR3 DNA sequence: TGCAGCGTACGGGTGGACTACGAGCAGTACTTC. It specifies CSVRVDYEQYF.

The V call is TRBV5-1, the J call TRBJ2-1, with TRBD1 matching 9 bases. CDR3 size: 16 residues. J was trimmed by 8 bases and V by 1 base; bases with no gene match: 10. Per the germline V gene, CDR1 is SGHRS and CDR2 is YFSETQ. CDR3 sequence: CASSLLGQGKKDEQFF. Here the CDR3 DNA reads TGCGCCAGCAGCTTGTTGGGACAGGGTAAGAAAGATGAGCAGTTCTTC.

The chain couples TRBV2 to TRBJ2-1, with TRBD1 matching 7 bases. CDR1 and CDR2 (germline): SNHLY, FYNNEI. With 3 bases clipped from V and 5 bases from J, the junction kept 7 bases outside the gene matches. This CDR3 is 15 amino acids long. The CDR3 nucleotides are TGTGCCAGCAGTGACCCCGGACAGGTTAACAATGAGCAGTTCTTC. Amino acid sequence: CASSDPGQVNNEQFF.

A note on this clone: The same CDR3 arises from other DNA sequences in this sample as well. CDR3 sequence: CASSVVGNSYEQYF. The CDR3 bases are TGTGCCAGCAGCGTAGTCGGGAACTCTTACGAGCAGTACTTC. The chain combines TRBV9 with TRBJ2-7; maybe TRBD2 (5 bases). The germline V gene encodes CDR1 SGDLS and CDR2 YYNGEE. CDR3 length: 14 residues. V lost 0 bases and J lost 4, with 11 bases in between.

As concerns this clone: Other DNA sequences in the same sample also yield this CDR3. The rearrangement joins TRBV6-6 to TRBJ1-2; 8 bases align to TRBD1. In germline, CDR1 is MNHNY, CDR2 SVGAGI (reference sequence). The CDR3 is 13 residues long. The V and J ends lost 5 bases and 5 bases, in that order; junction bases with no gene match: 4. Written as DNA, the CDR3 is TGTGCCAGCAGTCCCGGGACAGGATATGGCTACACCTTC. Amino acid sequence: CASSPGTGYGYTF.

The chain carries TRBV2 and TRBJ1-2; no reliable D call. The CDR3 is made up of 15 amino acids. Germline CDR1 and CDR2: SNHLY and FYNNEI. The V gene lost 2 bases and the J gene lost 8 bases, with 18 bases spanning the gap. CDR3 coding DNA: TGTGCCAGCAGTGAACCCAGAGAGGTTAGAGTGGGCTACACCTTC. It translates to CASSEPREVRVGYTF. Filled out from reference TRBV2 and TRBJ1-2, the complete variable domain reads EPEVTQTPSHQVTQMGQEVILRCVPISNHLYFYWYRQILGQKVEFLVSFYNNEISEKSEIFDDQFSVERPDGSNFTLKIRSTKLEDSAMYFCASSEPREVRVGYTFGSGTRLTVV.